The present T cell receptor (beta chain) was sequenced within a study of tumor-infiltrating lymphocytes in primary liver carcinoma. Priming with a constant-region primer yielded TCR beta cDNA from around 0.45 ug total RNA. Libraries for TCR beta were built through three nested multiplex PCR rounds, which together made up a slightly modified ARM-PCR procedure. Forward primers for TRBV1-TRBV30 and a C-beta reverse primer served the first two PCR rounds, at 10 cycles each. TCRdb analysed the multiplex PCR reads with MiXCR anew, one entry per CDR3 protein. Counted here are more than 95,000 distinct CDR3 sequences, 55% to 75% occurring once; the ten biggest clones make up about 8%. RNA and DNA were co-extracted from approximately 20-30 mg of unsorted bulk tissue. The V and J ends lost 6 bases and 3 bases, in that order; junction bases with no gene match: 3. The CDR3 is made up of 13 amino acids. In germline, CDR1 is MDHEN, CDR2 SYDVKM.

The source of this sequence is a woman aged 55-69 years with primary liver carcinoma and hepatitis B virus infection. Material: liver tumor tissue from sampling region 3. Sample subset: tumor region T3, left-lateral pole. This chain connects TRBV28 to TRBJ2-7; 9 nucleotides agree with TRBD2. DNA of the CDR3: TGTGCCAGCAGGAATAGCGGGGGCTACGAGCAGTACTTC. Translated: CASRNSGGYEQYF.